The rows below give T cell receptor beta chains drawn from one sample of a study of T cell responses to AZD1222 COVID-19 vaccine. Generated by immunoSEQ multiplex PCR, the TCRdb table keeps only in-frame clones and is missing some. The repertoire has about 100,000 clones, approximately 90% of them found once; the top ten carry 15% to 20%. The sample in question was peripheral blood, obtained on day 0 of AZD1222 vaccination. These receptors originate from an adult in good health. CDR3s include the opening cysteine and the closing phenylalanine or tryptophan. A D gene is named only where the DNA matches it firmly. Expanded clones get a size class; other rows say once, few or many, or leave the size out.

V: TRBV6-5
D: TRBD1
size: NA
J: TRBJ1-5
CDR3: CASTGTVTVRPQHF
DNA: TGTGCCAGCACCGGGACAGTTACTGTTCGGCCCCAGCATTTT

V: TRBV12-3/TRBV12-4
D: NA
size: once
J: TRBJ2-1
CDR3: CASSPRENEQFF
DNA: TGTGCCAGCAGCCCCAGGGAAAATGAGCAGTTCTTC

V: TRBV6-5
D: NA
size: few
J: TRBJ2-2
CDR3: CASSFTGSNTGELFF
DNA: TGTGCCAGCAGTTTCACTGGGTCGAACACCGGGGAGCTGTTTTTT

V: TRBV7-9
D: NA
size: NA
J: TRBJ1-1
CDR3: CASSLAVEVGAKPEAFF
DNA: TGTGCCAGCAGCTTAGCCGTTGAAGTGGGAGCTAAGCCTGAAGCTTTCTTT

V: TRBV7-9
D: TRBD2
size: NA
J: TRBJ2-7
CDR3: CASSLGAGGTTRATYEQYF
DNA: TGTGCCAGCAGCTTAGGAGCGGGAGGCACCACACGGGCTACCTACGAGCAGTACTTC

V: TRBV12-3/TRBV12-4
D: NA
size: NA
J: TRBJ2-1
CDR3: CASSLDQSNEQFF
DNA: TGTGCCAGCAGTTTAGATCAGTCCAATGAGCAGTTCTTC

V: TRBV19
D: TRBD1
size: NA
J: TRBJ2-2
CDR3: CASSHPGQGGTGELFF
DNA: TGTGCCAGTAGTCATCCGGGACAGGGGGGCACCGGGGAGCTGTTTTTT

V: TRBV4-1
D: NA
size: NA
J: TRBJ1-2
CDR3: CASSNDLDPGYTF
DNA: TGCGCCAGCAGCAACGACCTGGATCCGGGCTACACCTTC

V: TRBV7-3
D: NA
size: NA
J: TRBJ2-1
CDR3: CASSTSSYNEQFF
DNA: TGTGCCAGCAGCACTAGTTCCTACAATGAGCAGTTCTTC

V: TRBV9
D: NA
size: NA
J: TRBJ2-5
CDR3: CASSVEGLEETQYF
DNA: TGTGCCAGCAGCGTAGAAGGGTTAGAAGAGACCCAGTACTTC

V: TRBV19
D: NA
size: NA
J: TRBJ2-7
CDR3: CASSIVPNGDYEQYF
DNA: TGTGCCAGTAGTATAGTCCCCAATGGGGACTACGAGCAGTACTTC

V: TRBV28
D: NA
size: NA
J: TRBJ1-3
CDR3: CASSSTGTTIYF
DNA: TGTGCCAGCAGTTCTACGGGTACCACCATATATTTT

V: TRBV6-5
D: NA
size: NA
J: TRBJ1-1
CDR3: CASMVSRGLAFF
DNA: TGTGCCAGCATGGTGAGCAGGGGTTTGGCTTTCTTT

V: TRBV9
D: TRBD1
size: NA
J: TRBJ1-2
CDR3: CASSVSGTADGGYGYTF
DNA: TGTGCCAGCAGCGTCTCCGGGACAGCGGATGGAGGCTATGGCTACACCTTC

V: TRBV6-1
D: NA
size: NA
J: TRBJ1-6
CDR3: CASRPEFGNSPLHF
DNA: TGTGCCAGCAGGCCCGAATTCGGTAATTCACCCCTCCACTTT

V: TRBV6-1
D: NA
size: NA
J: TRBJ2-5
CDR3: CASSEGLWETQYF
DNA: TGTGCCAGCAGTGAAGGCCTTTGGGAGACCCAGTACTTC

V: TRBV19
D: NA
size: NA
J: TRBJ1-5
CDR3: CASSMVFQPQHF
DNA: TGTGCCAGTAGTATGGTTTTTCAGCCCCAGCATTTT

V: TRBV7-2
D: NA
size: NA
J: TRBJ1-5
CDR3: CASSLVAANQPQHF
DNA: TGTGCCAGCAGCTTAGTAGCGGCCAATCAGCCCCAGCATTTT

V: TRBV7-2
D: TRBD1
size: NA
J: TRBJ2-7
CDR3: CASSLGGQGSYEQYF
DNA: TGTGCCAGCAGCTTAGGAGGACAGGGTTCCTACGAGCAGTACTTC

V: TRBV12-3/TRBV12-4
D: NA
size: NA
J: TRBJ1-3
CDR3: CASSRVSGNTIYF
DNA: TGTGCCAGCAGCAGGGTATCTGGAAACACCATATATTTT

V: TRBV6-5
D: TRBD1
size: NA
J: TRBJ2-7
CDR3: CASSADRGSYEQYF
DNA: TGTGCCAGCAGCGCCGACAGGGGATCCTACGAGCAGTACTTC

V: TRBV7-2
D: TRBD2
size: NA
J: TRBJ2-7
CDR3: CASSTVGGAGEQYF
DNA: TGTGCCAGCAGCACCGTCGGGGGGGCGGGTGAGCAGTACTTC